A selection of T cell receptor beta chains follows, all from one sample in a study of CD8 T cells in ankylosing spondylitis. TCRdb called the 5' RACE reads again in MiXCR, with one record for every CDR3 protein. The sample has approximately 42,000 distinct CDR3 sequences; around 3.8% are singletons. Sequencing was done on a sample of blood, either unsorted or a sorted T cell fraction (not recorded which). These receptors came from a female donor with ankylosing spondylitis or in good health (not recorded which). Each CDR3 is given without its conserved first and last residue. Each record gives: V gene, J gene, CDR3 protein.

v_call: TRBV10-2
j_call: TRBJ1-3
cdr3_aa: ASSESFGTRTTPSGNTIY

v_call: TRBV9
j_call: TRBJ2-2
cdr3_aa: ASSVARGRYTGELF

v_call: TRBV9
j_call: TRBJ1-4
cdr3_aa: ASSGRQGARTNEKLF

v_call: TRBV9
j_call: TRBJ2-1
cdr3_aa: ASTRGSYNEQF

v_call: TRBV9
j_call: TRBJ2-1
cdr3_aa: ASSVGPRGNEQF

v_call: TRBV9
j_call: TRBJ1-4
cdr3_aa: ASSGPGEKLF

v_call: TRBV7-3
j_call: TRBJ1-2
cdr3_aa: ASSPKAGGYT

v_call: TRBV9
j_call: TRBJ2-4
cdr3_aa: ASSVAGGAKNIQY

v_call: TRBV9
j_call: TRBJ1-2
cdr3_aa: ASRDITDTYGYT

v_call: TRBV9
j_call: TRBJ2-7
cdr3_aa: ASSALGKRGSHEQY

v_call: TRBV9
j_call: TRBJ2-5
cdr3_aa: ASSVEGVEIETQY